This entry describes one TCR beta chain. Antigen unknown. In germline, CDR1 is ENHRY, CDR2 SYGVKD. Trimming pared 7 bases from V and 8 bases from J, leaving 17 bases between. The CDR3 length is 13 residues. This PCR relied on a set of 60 Vbeta primers and 13 Jbeta primers. Sequenced by immunoSEQ multiplex PCR; TCRdb stores in-frame clones only, minus some. Seen here are 150,000 to 200,000 clones, about three quarters observed once, and the top ten hold 1.1% to 1.5%. The sample originates from a study of cytomegalovirus exposure and HLA in healthy donors. Across the study: The early release's HLA-typed donors yielded approximately 81 million unique TCRs. Study observations and caveats: TCR beta sequences reportedly predicted most subjects' HLA-A and HLA-B alleles accurately. V- and J-gene trimming in TCR beta was tied to a missense DCLRE1C variant by an analysis performed later. Despite most TCR sequences being rare, some public TCRs occurred in many donors.

The sequencing sample was made of PBMCs. The receptor was derived from a woman in her twenties or thirties in good health and CMV-seronegative. The rearrangement uses TRBV10-3 and TRBJ1-1; D is unclear. The CDR3 sequence is CAITVDISGEAFF. In DNA form, the CDR3 reads TGTGCCATCACCGTAGACATCTCCGGCGAAGCTTTCTTT.